This TCR beta chain originates from a study of T cells after yellow fever vaccination. There are a few counts of this clonotype. TCRdb re-derived calls from the 5' RACE reads in MiXCR, one entry per CDR3 protein. Among around 230,000 distinct CDR3 sequences, less than 7.5% were seen once, and the ten largest hold about 0.95%. The V end lost 4 bases, the J end lost 6 bases, and 11 bases lay between the germline ends. The CDR3 has 13 amino acids. The V gene's germline CDR1 is LNHDA and CDR2 SQIVND (reference sequence). Here the sequenced sample was CD4+ T cells sorted from PBMCs, taken on the day of the yellow fever booster vaccination. This TCR derives from a man younger than 40 who received the YFV17D yellow fever vaccine. The rearrangement joins TRBV19 to TRBJ2-3; D not resolved. CDR3 in amino acids: CASSRGIGDTQYF. DNA of the CDR3: TGTGCCAGTAGTAGAGGAATTGGTGATACGCAGTATTTT.